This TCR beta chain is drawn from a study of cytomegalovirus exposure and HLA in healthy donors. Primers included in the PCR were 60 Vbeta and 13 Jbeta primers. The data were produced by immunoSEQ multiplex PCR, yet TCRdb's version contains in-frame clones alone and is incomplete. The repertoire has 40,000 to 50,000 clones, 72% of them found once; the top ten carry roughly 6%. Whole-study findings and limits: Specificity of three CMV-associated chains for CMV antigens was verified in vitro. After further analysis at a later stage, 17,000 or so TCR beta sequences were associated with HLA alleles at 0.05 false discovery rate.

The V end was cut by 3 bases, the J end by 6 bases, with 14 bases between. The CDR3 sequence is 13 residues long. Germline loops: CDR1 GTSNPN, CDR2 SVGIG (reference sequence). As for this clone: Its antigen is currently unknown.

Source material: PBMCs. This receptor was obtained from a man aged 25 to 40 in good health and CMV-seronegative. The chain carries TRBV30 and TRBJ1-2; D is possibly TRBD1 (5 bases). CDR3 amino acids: CAWRATNRNGYTF. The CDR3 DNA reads TGTGCCTGGAGGGCCACGAACAGGAATGGCTACACCTTC.